This T cell receptor (beta chain) was identified during a study of beta chain features in type 1 diabetes. Study in general: Comparable age, gender and cell yields were observed in patients relative to healthy donors.

Sorted populations all had greater than 95% purity. To note about this clone: The antigen is undetermined.

General study results and limits: All four CD4+ subsets from Type 1 diabetes patients carried moderately but significantly shorter TCRB CDR3s.

The investigators reverse transcribed all of the isolated RNA, so they sequenced expressed TCRB transcripts. Libraries were prepared by immunoSEQ multiplex PCR; TCRdb keeps only in-frame clonotypes and omits some of them. The sample records around 15,000 clones, approximately 55% being singletons. This CDR3 contains 19 residues. V lost 2 bases and J lost 2, with 25 bases in between. Germline CDR1 and CDR2: SGHTA and FQGNSA. V gene TRBV7-2 combines with J gene TRBJ2-7, with D possibly matching TRBD2 (6 bases). The sample consisted of stem cell memory CD4+ T cells from blood. The clonotype originates from a woman in her late teens or twenties in good health. CDR3 loop: CASSLYPPLGSGEAYEQYF. As DNA, the CDR3 is TGTGCCAGCAGCTTATACCCGCCCTTGGGTAGCGGAGAGGCCTACGAGCAGTACTTC.